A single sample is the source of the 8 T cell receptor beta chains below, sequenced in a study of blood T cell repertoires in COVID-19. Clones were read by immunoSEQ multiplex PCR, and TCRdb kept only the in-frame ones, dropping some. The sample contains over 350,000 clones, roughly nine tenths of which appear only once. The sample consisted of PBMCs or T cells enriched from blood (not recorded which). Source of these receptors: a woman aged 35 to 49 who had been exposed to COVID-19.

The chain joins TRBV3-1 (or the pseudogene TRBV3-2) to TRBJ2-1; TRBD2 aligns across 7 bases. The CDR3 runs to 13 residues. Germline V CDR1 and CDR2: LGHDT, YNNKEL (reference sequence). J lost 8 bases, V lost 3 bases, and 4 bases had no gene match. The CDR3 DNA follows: TGTGCCAGCAGCCAGGGTCTAGCGGATGAGCAGTTCTTC. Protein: CASSQGLADEQFF.

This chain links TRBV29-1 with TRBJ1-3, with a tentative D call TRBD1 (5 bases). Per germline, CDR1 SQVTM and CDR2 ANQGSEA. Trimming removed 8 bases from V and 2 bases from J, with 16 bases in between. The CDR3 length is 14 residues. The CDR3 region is CSFCGDLAGNTIYF. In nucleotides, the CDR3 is TGCAGCTTCTGCGGGGACTTGGCTGGAAACACCATATATTTT.

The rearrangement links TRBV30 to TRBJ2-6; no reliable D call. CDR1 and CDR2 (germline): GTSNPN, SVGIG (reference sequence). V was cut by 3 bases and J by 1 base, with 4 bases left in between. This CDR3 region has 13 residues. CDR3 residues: CAWSPSGANVLTF. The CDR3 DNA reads TGTGCCTGGAGCCCGTCTGGGGCCAACGTCCTGACTTTC.

CDR3 nucleotide sequence: TGTGCCAGCAGTTACCCAGGCTACGAGCAGTACTTC. As protein: CASSYPGYEQYF. The chain uses TRBV6-5 and TRBJ2-7; D is undetermined. The V and J ends lost 2 bases and 3 bases respectively, with 5 bases between them. The CDR3 consists of 12 residues. Germline V CDR1 and CDR2: MNHEY, SVGAGI.

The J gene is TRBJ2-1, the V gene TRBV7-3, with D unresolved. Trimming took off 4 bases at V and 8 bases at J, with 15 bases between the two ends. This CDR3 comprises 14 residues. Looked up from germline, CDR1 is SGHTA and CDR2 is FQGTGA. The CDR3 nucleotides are TGTGCCAGCAGCTCCCTCTTTTCCTCAGATGAGCAGTTCTTC. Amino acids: CASSSLFSSDEQFF.

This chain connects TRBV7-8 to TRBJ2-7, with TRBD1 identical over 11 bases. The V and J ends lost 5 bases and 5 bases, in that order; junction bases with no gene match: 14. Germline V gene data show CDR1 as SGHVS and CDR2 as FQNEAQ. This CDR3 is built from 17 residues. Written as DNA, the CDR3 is TGTGCCAGCAGCCAAAAAGCGGGGACAGGGGGGTGGAACGAGCAGTACTTC. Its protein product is CASSQKAGTGGWNEQYF.

The CDR3 DNA reads as TGTGCCACCCAACACACAGGGGACAACGGCTACACCTTC. Translation: CATQHTGDNGYTF. The J gene is TRBJ1-2, the V gene TRBV10-3; 7 nucleotides agree with TRBD1. Unmatched junction bases numbered 13, after V lost 10 bases and J lost 8 bases. CDR3 size: 13 residues. Germline CDR1 and CDR2: ENHRY and SYGVKD.

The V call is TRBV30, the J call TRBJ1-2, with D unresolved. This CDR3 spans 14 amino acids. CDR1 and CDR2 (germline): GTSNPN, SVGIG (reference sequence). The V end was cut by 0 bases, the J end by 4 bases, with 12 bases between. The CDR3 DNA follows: TGTGCCTGGAGTGTTGCATGGGGAGCCTATGGCTACACCTTC. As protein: CAWSVAWGAYGYTF.